The rows below give T cell receptor beta chains drawn from one sample of a study of CD8+CD57+ T cells in acquired aplastic anemia. TCRdb itself ran the reads through MiXCR, one entry per CDR3 protein. The data contain about 190,000 distinct CDR3 sequences, roughly 64% of them singletons. Sequencing used sorted CD4+, CD8+, or CD8+CD57+ T cells (not recorded which) from PBMCs. Source of these receptors: a human donor with severe aplastic anemia or a healthy control (not recorded which). The CDR3 runs from the conserved cysteine through the conserved F or W. D genes are given only for firm matches. For some rows the clone size is stated as once, few or many, or as a class when expanded; others skip it.

cdr3_aa,cdr3_nt,v_call,clone_size,d_call,j_call
CASSKGQGANYEQYF,TGTGCCAGTAGTAAGGGACAGGGGGCTAACTACGAGCAGTACTTC,TRBV19,-,TRBD1,TRBJ2-7
CATQARQGGQPQHF,TGTGCCACCCAGGCGCGACAGGGAGGTCAGCCCCAGCATTTT,TRBV24-1,-,TRBD1,TRBJ1-5
CASSSRTGMFSGNTIYF,TGTGCCAGCAGTTCCAGGACAGGGATGTTCTCTGGAAACACCATATATTTT,TRBV12-3/TRBV12-4,-,TRBD1,TRBJ1-3
CASSLGLERGEQFF,TGTGCCAGCAGCTTAGGCTTGGAGCGGGGTGAGCAGTTCTTC,TRBV13,many,TRBD2,TRBJ2-1
CASSLEGTPSGYGYTF,TGTGCCAGCAGCTTAGAGGGGACGCCGTCTGGGTATGGCTACACCTTC,TRBV7-9,-,-,TRBJ1-2
CATSDLVTNEQFF,TGTGCCACCAGTGATTTGGTAACAAATGAGCAGTTCTTC,TRBV24-1,-,-,TRBJ2-1
CASSVSRTDTQYF,TGTGCCAGCAGTGTCAGCCGCACAGATACGCAGTATTTT,TRBV2,-,-,TRBJ2-3
CATSRVDGRGKTQYF,TGTGCCACCAGCAGAGTTGACGGAAGGGGGAAAACCCAGTACTTC,TRBV15,few,-,TRBJ2-5
CASSLASASEQFF,TGTGCCAGCAGTTTAGCGTCTGCTAGTGAGCAGTTCTTC,TRBV12-3/TRBV12-4,-,-,TRBJ2-1
CSVPGQQNNSPLHF,TGCAGTGTTCCGGGACAGCAAAATAATTCACCCCTCCACTTT,TRBV20-1,-,TRBD1,TRBJ1-6
CASTLLTGSTDTQYF,TGTGCCAGCACCTTACTGACAGGGAGCACAGATACGCAGTATTTT,TRBV12-3/TRBV12-4,few,TRBD1,TRBJ2-3
CASSVKEAGGYTF,TGTGCCAGCAGTGTCAAGGAGGCAGGCGGCTACACCTTC,TRBV25-1,-,-,TRBJ1-2
CSATTATYGQYF,TGCAGTGCTACGACAGCCACCTACGGGCAGTACTTC,TRBV20-1,-,-,TRBJ2-7
CSAPRLAGDYGYTF,TGCAGTGCGCCCCGACTAGCGGGGGACTATGGCTACACCTTC,TRBV20-1,-,-,TRBJ1-2
CASSLLQENTGELFF,TGTGCCAGCAGCTTATTACAGGAGAACACCGGGGAGCTGTTTTTT,TRBV7-9,few,-,TRBJ2-2
CASSGWTGEDNQPQHF,TGTGCCAGCAGCGGATGGACAGGGGAGGACAATCAGCCCCAGCATTTT,TRBV9,-,TRBD1,TRBJ1-5
CAIPPGQGYERYF,TGCGCCATTCCGCCGGGACAGGGCTACGAGCGGTACTTC,TRBV10-1,-,TRBD1,TRBJ2-7
CASEGQGIGELFF,TGTGCCAGCGAGGGACAGGGAATCGGGGAGCTGTTTTTT,TRBV2,-,TRBD1,TRBJ2-2
CASVSGSSYNEQFF,TGTGCCAGTGTTAGCGGGAGCTCCTACAATGAGCAGTTCTTC,TRBV2,few,TRBD2,TRBJ2-1
CASSETNRDYEQYF,TGTGCCAGCAGCGAGACCAACAGGGACTATGAACAGTACTTC,TRBV25-1,once,-,TRBJ2-7
CSVEPGTEYQETQYF,TGCAGCGTTGAACCGGGAACAGAGTACCAAGAGACCCAGTACTTC,TRBV29-1,few,-,TRBJ2-5
CASSPGPVREKLFF,TGTGCCAGCAGCCCCGGACCGGTTCGGGAAAAACTGTTTTTT,TRBV14,-,-,TRBJ1-4
CASSISGLAVHYNEQFF,TGTGCCAGCAGCATTTCGGGACTAGCGGTACATTACAATGAGCAGTTCTTC,TRBV9,-,TRBD2,TRBJ2-1